The 20 T cell receptor beta chains given below trace back to one sample, sequenced in a study of shared clonotypes between healthy human individuals. Some clones are missing from TCRdb's copy, which holds only in-frame ones; the method was immunoSEQ multiplex PCR. The table shows some 2,400,000 clones, with approximately 96% occurring only once. The sequenced sample was naive CD4+ T cells sorted from blood. The subset here: CD45RA+ positively selected. The receptors shown here come from a man between 18 and 35 years old in good health.

The chain has TRBV29-1 and TRBJ1-4; D might be TRBD1 (6 bases). Germline assignment: CDR1 SQVTM and CDR2 ANQGSEA. Trimming shortened V by 3 bases and J by 2 bases, and 10 bases separated the two germline ends. CDR3 size: 14 residues. Written as DNA, the CDR3 is TGCAGCGTTGATGGGGGGGCGACTAATGAAAAACTGTTTTTT. Protein product: CSVDGGATNEKLFF.

This chain links TRBV7-2 with TRBJ2-6, with D possibly being TRBD2 (5 bases). V was pared by 5 bases and J by 1 base, with 12 bases between. This CDR3 comprises 16 residues. Germline values: CDR1 SGHTA, CDR2 FQGNSA. The CDR3 protein is CASSPTRLSGANVLTF. The CDR3 nucleotides are TGTGCCAGCAGCCCAACTAGGCTATCTGGGGCCAACGTCCTGACTTTC.

The chain couples TRBV11-1 to TRBJ2-2; D ambiguous. This CDR3 contains 13 residues. Trimming shortened V by 5 bases and J by 2 bases, and 6 bases separated the two germline ends. The V gene's germline CDR1 is SGHAT and CDR2 FQDESV (reference sequence). The CDR3 region is CASSRENTGELFF. The CDR3 nucleotides are TGTGCCAGCAGCAGGGAAAACACCGGGGAGCTGTTTTTT.

V is TRBV5-1 and J is TRBJ2-7; D gene uncertain. The CDR3 runs to 14 residues. Germline V gives CDR1 SGHRS, CDR2 YFSETQ. V shed 6 bases and J shed 2 bases, with 15 bases lying between them. CDR3 nucleotides: TGCGCCAGCACCACCCGGCCCGCAACCTACGAGCAGTACTTC. Translation: CASTTRPATYEQYF.

The V and J genes are TRBV30 and TRBJ1-6, with D unresolved. The CDR3 is made up of 12 amino acids. Germline V gives CDR1 GTSNPN, CDR2 SVGIG (reference sequence). Trimming stripped 4 bases from V and 7 bases from J, with 8 bases between. CDR3 loop: CAWTILNSPLHF. CDR3 DNA: TGTGCCTGGACGATTTTAAATTCACCCCTCCACTTT.

The chain employs TRBV18 and TRBJ2-5, with 8 nucleotides matching TRBD2. This CDR3 comprises 14 residues. V was clipped by 5 bases and J by 2 bases; unmatched bases: 4. Germline V gives CDR1 KGHSH, CDR2 LQKENI. The CDR3 sequence is CASSYGGGQETQYF. The CDR3 coding sequence is TGTGCCAGCTCATACGGCGGGGGGCAAGAGACCCAGTACTTC. Full variable domain (missing parts from reference TRBV18 and TRBJ2-5): NAGVMQNPRHLVRRRGQEARLRCSPMKGHSHVYWYRQLPEEGLKFMVYLQKENIIDESGMPKERFSAEFPKEGPSILRIQQVVRGDSAAYFCASSYGGGQETQYFGPGTRLLVL.

This clone has just one count. V usage is TRBV6-5 and J usage is TRBJ1-1; 7 bases map to TRBD1. Germline CDR1 and CDR2: MNHEY and SVGAGI. This CDR3 is 14 amino acids long. The V segment lost 6 bases and the J segment 4 bases; nucleotides outside the gene matches: 8. The chain's CDR3 is CASRETGFTTEAFF. The CDR3 nucleotides are TGTGCCAGCAGAGAGACAGGGTTTACCACTGAAGCTTTCTTT.

V gene TRBV28 combines with J gene TRBJ1-5, with D tentatively TRBD1 (5 bases). From germline, CDR1 is MDHEN and CDR2 SYDVKM. V was shortened by 8 bases and J by 9 bases, with 17 bases between the two germline ends. The CDR3 contains 13 residues. The CDR3 spells CASLRTMQGPQHF. CDR3 coding DNA: TGTGCCAGCCTTAGGACCATGCAGGGGCCCCAGCATTTT.

On this clone: Other nucleotide sequences from this sample produce the same CDR3. The V call is TRBV5-6, the J call TRBJ1-4, with D possibly TRBD1 on 6 matching bases. The CDR3 loop spans 14 amino acids. V dropped 2 bases and J dropped 4 bases, with 9 bases sitting between them. Germline CDR1 is SGHDT and CDR2 is YYEEEE. The CDR3 loop reads CASSFRGSNEKLFF. DNA of the CDR3: TGTGCCAGCAGCTTCAGGGGCAGTAATGAAAAACTGTTTTTT.

This chain joins TRBV7-9 and TRBJ1-3; 7 bases are shared with TRBD1. Germline trimming cut 2 bases from V and 4 bases from J; bases unmatched to any gene: 5. This CDR3 comprises 15 residues. Germline V gene data show CDR1 as SEHNR and CDR2 as FQNEAQ (reference sequence). CDR3 sequence reads: CASSLNRGSGNTIYF. The CDR3 bases are TGTGCCAGCAGCTTAAACAGGGGTTCAGGAAACACCATATATTTT.

The chain joins TRBV18 to TRBJ2-7, with 12 positions matching TRBD1. The CDR3 spans 15 residues. Germline V gene lookup returns CDR1 KGHSH and CDR2 LQKENI. The ends lost 4 bases at V and 4 bases at J; junction bases unmatched: 5. The CDR3 loop is CASSLPGQGAYEQYF. CDR3 sequence (DNA): TGTGCCAGCTCACTCCCGGGACAGGGGGCGTACGAGCAGTACTTC.

This clone came up once. V usage is TRBV7-2 and J usage is TRBJ2-7, with D maybe TRBD1 (6 bases). The CDR3 runs to 14 residues. The germline V and J ends were trimmed by 2 bases and 6 bases, with 14 bases remaining between them. From germline, CDR1 is SGHTA and CDR2 FQGNSA. The CDR3 is CASSLLGGRVEQYF. The DNA for the CDR3 is TGTGCCAGCAGCTTATTAGGGGGAAGGGTCGAGCAGTACTTC.

The chain recombines TRBV6-1 with TRBJ2-2; D is undetermined. CDR3 size: 19 residues. With 0 bases removed from V and 6 bases from J, the gap between germline ends came to 23 bases. The germline V gene encodes CDR1 MNHNS and CDR2 SASEGT. Here the CDR3 reads CASSEARPETWSIPGELFF. CDR3 bases: TGTGCCAGCAGTGAAGCGCGCCCTGAAACGTGGAGTATCCCCGGGGAGCTGTTTTTT.

This clone has a single count. Different DNA sequences within this sample yield the same CDR3. The chain couples TRBV4-2 to TRBJ1-5; D not certain. The CDR3 runs to 13 residues. V shed 0 bases and J shed 5 bases, with 5 bases lying between them. Germline loops: CDR1 LGHNA, CDR2 YNFKEQ. The CDR3 bases are TGTGCCAGCAGCCAAGATAGGGATCAGCCCCAGCATTTT. Translating it yields CASSQDRDQPQHF.

The rearrangement links TRBV19 to TRBJ2-1; 11 bases map to TRBD2. Germline V lookup: CDR1 LNHDA, CDR2 SQIVND (reference sequence). After removal of 2 bases from V and 6 bases from J, the junction contained 3 bases not matched to a gene. The CDR3 is made up of 15 amino acids. The CDR3: CASSISLAGVNEQFF. For the CDR3, the DNA is TGTGCCAGTAGTATATCACTAGCGGGAGTCAATGAGCAGTTCTTC.

The chain links TRBV5-5 to TRBJ2-7; D remains unclear. This CDR3 is 13 amino acids long. V lost 0 bases and J 6 bases, leaving 10 bases between the germline ends. Germline CDR1 is SGHKS and CDR2 is YYEKEE (reference sequence). The CDR3 DNA is TGTGCCAGCAGCTTGGTTTCGGGCACCGAGCAGTACTTC. Translation gives CASSLVSGTEQYF.

This chain uses TRBV18 with TRBJ1-2, with D unclear. Germline V CDR1 and CDR2: KGHSH, LQKENI. The CDR3 consists of 13 residues. The V gene lost 1 base and the J gene lost 2 bases, with 5 bases spanning the gap. The CDR3 DNA follows: TGTGCCAGCTCACCACGAGTAAACTATGGCTACACCTTC. Encoded protein: CASSPRVNYGYTF.

The chain joins TRBV7-2 to TRBJ2-1; D remains ambiguous. Germline V gives CDR1 SGHTA, CDR2 FQGNSA. Trimming took 5 bases from V and 1 from J, leaving 12 bases between them. The CDR3 is 15 amino acids. The CDR3 spells CASSKGGNSYNEQFF. DNA of the CDR3: TGTGCCAGCAGCAAGGGCGGAAATTCCTACAATGAGCAGTTCTTC. Supplemented by reference TRBV7-2 and TRBJ2-1, the full variable domain reads GAGVSQSPSNKVTEKGKDVELRCDPISGHTALYWYRQSLGQGLEFLIYFQGNSAPDKSGLPSDRFSAERTGGSVSTLTIQRTQQEDSAVYLCASSKGGNSYNEQFFGPGTRLTVL.

The V call is TRBV28, the J call TRBJ1-4; D unclear. Germline values: CDR1 MDHEN, CDR2 SYDVKM. Trimming took off 3 bases at V and 6 bases at J, with 8 bases between the two ends. The CDR3 is 13 amino acids. The CDR3 DNA reads TGTGCCAGCAGTTTGTCACCAGATGAAAAACTGTTTTTT. It yields the protein CASSLSPDEKLFF.

The CDR3 protein is CASTHRDGEQYF. The CDR3 nucleotides are TGTGCCAGCACCCACAGGGATGGAGAGCAGTACTTC. The rearrangement links TRBV2 to TRBJ2-7; D is possibly TRBD1 (6 bases). V lost 7 bases and J lost 7, with 14 bases in between. The CDR3 runs 12 residues. Germline CDR1 and CDR2: SNHLY and FYNNEI. Full variable domain (remainder filled in from reference TRBV2 and TRBJ2-7): EPEVTQTPSHQVTQMGQEVILRCVPISNHLYFYWYRQILGQKVEFLVSFYNNEISEKSEIFDDQFSVERPDGSNFTLKIRSTKLEDSAMYFCASTHRDGEQYFGPGTRLTVT.